The source of this T cell receptor beta chain is a study of shared clonotypes between healthy human individuals. Study-level information: There were three CD4 naive, three CD4 memory, two CD8 naive and one CD8 memory plates per donor. Overall study findings and caveats: The naive CD4 repertoires of a few donors were compared, and approximately 5% of clonotypes were shared. Non-shared clonotypes displayed generation probabilities falling below those of clonotypes present in all four donors.

This clone has just one count. The antigen remains unidentified. Naive CD8 cells lacked CD45RO, underwent positive selection for CCR7 and left out terminally differentiated effector memory CD45RA+ cells. Per the germline V gene, CDR1 is LGHNT and CDR2 is FRNRAP. The CDR3 totals 14 residues. V shed 6 bases and J shed 7 bases, with 18 bases lying between them. In the authors' workflow: Filtering differed because ImmunoSEQ produced junction-only sequences that carried no quality scores. Repertoires were generated with immunoSEQ multiplex PCR, while TCRdb's copy carries only in-frame clones and drops some. That table gives V, J and clone size, and the DNA gave D and trimming. Here the sample spans around 2.1 million clones, roughly 91% being singletons.

This clonotype originated in a man aged 18-30 years in good health. Some clones in this sample may be carry-over from other donors' samples. The chain has TRBV12-5 and TRBJ1-2, with D perhaps matching TRBD1 (5 bases). The sequenced material came from naive CD8+ T cells from PBMCs. The CDR3, as DNA: TGTGCTAGTGGGGTGGACAATGGGGGTGCTGGCTACACCTTC. Its translation: CASGVDNGGAGYTF.